This T cell receptor beta chain was found in a study of T cell responses to AZD1222 COVID-19 vaccine. This clone was counted once. The antigen is not known. The ends were cut back, 2 bases at V and 4 bases at J, with 5 bases in the middle. CDR1 and CDR2 (germline): MDHEN, SYDVKM. This CDR3 has 12 amino acids. Second-dose recipients at about 4 or about 12 weeks were treated as one pooled group. Study-level findings and limits: Repertoires were collected only later (after the peak T cell response had occurred). Clonal diversity was possibly underestimated, and white British individuals and females predominated among donors. Spike-specific TCR breadth and depth went up after people got two AZD1222 doses.

The data were produced by immunoSEQ multiplex PCR, yet TCRdb's version contains in-frame clones alone and is incomplete. The table lists about 72,000 clones, about nine tenths of them singletons. The TCR comes from an adult who received the AZD1222 COVID-19 vaccine. The chain joins TRBV28 to TRBJ1-2, with D uncertain. The source was peripheral blood, collected 28 days after the second AZD1222 dose. The DNA of the CDR3 is TGTGCCAGCAGTTTAGACGGCTATGGCTACACCTTC. Translation gives CASSLDGYGYTF.